These 21 T cell receptor beta chains share one sample of origin, sequenced in a study of identical twins. TCRdb re-called the 5' RACE reads through MiXCR, storing one row per CDR3 protein. The sample holds about 790,000 distinct CDR3 sequences, about 20% seen once. The data were also submitted as part of a second study, on T cells expressing NK-cell markers.

Sequenced: PBMCs. All receptors come from a woman under 30 in good health.

This clonotype was counted many times. The chain employs TRBV5-5 and TRBJ1-1; no firm D call. V lost 0 bases and J 1 base, leaving 10 bases between the germline ends. CDR3 length: 15 amino acids. Germline CDR1 SGHKS, CDR2 YYEKEE (reference sequence). CDR3 residues: CASSLEATSNTEAFF. CDR3 in DNA: TGTGCCAGCAGCTTGGAGGCAACATCGAACACTGAAGCTTTCTTT.

CDR3 in DNA: TGTGCCAGCAGTTACACCTCCGGGACAGGGGCGATCTCTGGGGCCAACGTCCTGACTTTC. Residues: CASSYTSGTGAISGANVLTF. The chain carries TRBV6-2 or TRBV6-3 and TRBJ2-6; 10 positions match TRBD1. In germline, CDR1 is MNHEY, CDR2 SVGEGT. Trimming took 2 bases from V and 0 from J; bases not matched to a gene: 10. The CDR3 is made up of 20 amino acids.

CDR3 residues: CASSPTGQSTGELFF. The CDR3 DNA follows: TGCGCCAGCAGCCCTACGGGACAGAGCACCGGGGAGCTGTTTTTT. V is TRBV4-3 and J is TRBJ2-2; TRBD1 matches at 7 bases. V lost 4 bases, J lost 4 bases, and 6 bases stayed unmatched. The CDR3 loop spans 15 amino acids. Germline V gene lookup returns CDR1 LGHNA and CDR2 YSLEER.

This clonotype turned up a few times. A much larger clone differs by one base, so this may be a read error. V gene TRBV12-3 or TRBV12-4 combines with J gene TRBJ1-1; TRBD1 agrees at 7 bases. J lost 0 bases, V lost 6 bases, and 4 bases had no gene match. The CDR3 spans 14 residues. The chain's CDR3 is CASSIGTVNTEAFF. The CDR3 DNA reads as TGTGCCAGCAGCATAGGGACAGTGAACACTGAAGCTTTCTTT.

This clonotype was seen a few times. The chain joins TRBV6-2 or TRBV6-3 to TRBJ2-1, with 10 bases lining up with TRBD2. The germline V gene has CDR1 MNHEY and CDR2 SVGEGT. The trim removed 4 bases at V and 3 bases at J, leaving 9 bases unmatched. The CDR3 has 17 residues. The CDR3 DNA reads as TGTGCCAGCAGTTTTAGAAGGACTAGCGGAGGCTACAATGAGCAGTTCTTC. It yields the protein CASSFRRTSGGYNEQFF.

The V call is TRBV6-5, the J call TRBJ2-3; TRBD1 matches at 7 bases. J lost 2 bases, V lost 2 bases, and 4 bases had no gene match. Germline CDR1 and CDR2: MNHEY and SVGAGI. The CDR3 runs 15 residues. The CDR3 DNA is TGTGCCAGCAGTTACGCAGGGGGAATCACAGATACGCAGTATTTT. The encoded protein is CASSYAGGITDTQYF.

The V call is TRBV3-1, the J call TRBJ2-1, with a tentative D call TRBD1 (6 bases). The CDR3 is made up of 11 amino acids. Trimming took off 6 bases at V and 10 bases at J, with 10 bases between the two ends. Germline-derived CDR1 and CDR2 are LGHDT and YNNKEL (reference sequence). The CDR3 is CASRIGQEQFF. DNA of the CDR3: TGTGCCAGCAGAATCGGACAGGAGCAGTTCTTC.

This clonotype was detected many times. The V and J genes are TRBV12-3 or TRBV12-4 and TRBJ2-7; perhaps TRBD2 as D (6 bases). This CDR3 is 14 amino acids long. Trimming took off 3 bases at V and 1 base at J, with 10 bases between the two ends. CDR3: CASSFSGVSYEQYF. The CDR3 region has the DNA TGTGCCAGCAGTTTTAGCGGAGTTTCCTACGAGCAGTACTTC.

The CDR3 coding sequence is TGTGCCAGCAGTCCCGTAAGACTAGCGGGGATCACAGATACGCAGTATTTT. Translated, it gives CASSPVRLAGITDTQYF. V and J are TRBV7-8 and TRBJ2-3, with 11 nucleotides matching TRBD2. From germline, CDR1 is SGHVS and CDR2 FQNEAQ. V gave up 6 bases and J gave up 2 bases; unmatched junction bases: 10. This CDR3 has 17 residues.

This clonotype showed up just a few times. The chain links TRBV6-1 to TRBJ2-7, with 9 nucleotides matching TRBD1. CDR1 and CDR2 from the germline V gene are MNHNS and SASEGT. The CDR3 is 15 amino acids. V lost 6 bases and J lost 3; bases outside the gene matches: 9. CDR3 sequence: CASRAGTGIFYEQYF. In DNA, the CDR3 is TGTGCCAGCAGAGCCGGGACAGGGATCTTCTACGAGCAGTACTTC.

The chain has TRBV29-1 and TRBJ2-3; D may be TRBD2 (5 bases). Germline loops: CDR1 SQVTM, CDR2 ANQGSEA. Trimming left V 7 bases short and J 4 bases short, with 12 bases between. This CDR3 region has 12 residues. CDR3 nucleotides: TGCAGCGAAGGCGGAGGTTCAGATACGCAGTATTTT. Its translation is CSEGGGSDTQYF.

The table lists this clonotype with a few counts. The chain couples TRBV6-2 or TRBV6-3 to TRBJ1-2; a possible D gene is TRBD1 (5 bases). V shed 2 bases and J shed 2 bases, with 9 bases lying between them. The length of the CDR3 is 14 residues. Germline V gene lookup returns CDR1 MNHEY and CDR2 SVGEGT. The CDR3 reads CASSYDSTNYGYTF. The CDR3 coding sequence is TGTGCCAGCAGTTACGACAGTACGAACTATGGCTACACCTTC.

The chain uses TRBV11-2 and TRBJ2-5; a possible D gene is TRBD2 (6 bases). CDR1 SGHAT and CDR2 FQNNGV come from the germline V gene. This CDR3 has 17 amino acids. Trimming took off 0 bases at V and 5 bases at J, with 19 bases between the two ends. CDR3 protein: CASSLDARRRGWETQYF. The CDR3 DNA reads as TGTGCCAGCAGCTTAGATGCGAGGCGGAGGGGTTGGGAGACCCAGTACTTC.

This clonotype has a handful of counts. The rearrangement uses TRBV7-2 and TRBJ2-3, with D possibly matching TRBD1 (5 bases). The CDR3 has 15 residues. CDR1 and CDR2 (germline): SGHTA, FQGNSA. V lost 3 bases and J lost 6, with 16 bases in between. As DNA, the CDR3 is TGTGCCAGCAGCTTGGGGCAGTACTTTTCGGATACGCAGTATTTT. Amino acids: CASSLGQYFSDTQYF.

This chain joins TRBV20-1 and TRBJ2-5; D not resolved. CDR1 and CDR2 (germline): DFQATT, SNEGSKA (reference sequence). V lost 3 bases, J lost 6 bases, and 17 bases lay in between. The CDR3 is 14 residues long. The CDR3 sequence: CSARAQGTLQTQYF. In DNA form, the CDR3 reads TGCAGTGCTAGGGCCCAAGGCACGCTTCAGACCCAGTACTTC.

This chain's CDR3 is CASSLTRGAWDEQYF. The CDR3 nucleotides are TGTGCCAGCAGCTTAACCCGGGGGGCGTGGGACGAGCAGTACTTC. The V gene is TRBV7-8, the J gene TRBJ2-7, with D tentatively TRBD2 (7 bases). The CDR3 is 15 amino acids. V lost 2 bases and J 5 bases, leaving 16 bases between the germline ends. CDR1 and CDR2 (germline): SGHVS, FQNEAQ.

This clonotype was recorded a few times. V is TRBV27 and J is TRBJ1-4; no clear D gene. The CDR3 covers 15 residues. Germline assignment: CDR1 MNHEY and CDR2 SMNVEV (reference sequence). Deletions cut 7 bases from V and 0 bases from J, with 12 bases between. The CDR3 DNA sequence: TGTGCCAGCACCCCCTCTTGGGCAACTAATGAAAAACTGTTTTTT. Translating gives CASTPSWATNEKLFF.

This clonotype was seen more than once but under ten times. The chain has TRBV12-3 or TRBV12-4 and TRBJ2-5; 7 bases align to TRBD2. V lost 5 bases, J lost 1 base, and 7 bases stayed unmatched. The CDR3 extends over 15 amino acids. The CDR3 here is CASSQTSLLQETQYF. The CDR3 coding sequence is TGTGCCAGCAGTCAGACTAGCCTCCTCCAAGAGACCCAGTACTTC.

This clonotype occurred a few times. The chain recombines TRBV20-1 with TRBJ2-7, with D uncertain. Germline assignment: CDR1 DFQATT and CDR2 SNEGSKA (reference sequence). CDR3 length equals 14 residues. V shed 0 bases and J shed 2 bases, with 11 bases lying between them. Written as DNA, the CDR3 is TGCAGTGCTAGAGACCCTAAAATGACCTACGAGCAGTACTTC. This translates into CSARDPKMTYEQYF.

The rearrangement links TRBV12-3 or TRBV12-4 to TRBJ1-2, with D maybe TRBD1 (5 bases). The ends were cut back, 8 bases at V and 7 bases at J, with 17 bases in the middle. This CDR3 region has 13 residues. CDR3 bases: TGTGCCAGCCAGTCTAGGGGAGGAATTGGCTACACCTTC. The encoded protein is CASQSRGGIGYTF.

This clonotype has just a few counts. This chain links TRBV7-2 with TRBJ2-7, with 11 bases identical to TRBD2. CDR3 size: 15 residues. Germline CDR1 is SGHTA and CDR2 is FQGNSA. Germline trimming cut 3 bases from V and 5 bases from J; bases unmatched to any gene: 6. Here the CDR3 DNA reads TGTGCCAGCAGCTTTCTCCCGGGACTAGCGGACGAGCAGTACTTC. It codes for CASSFLPGLADEQYF.